This T cell receptor (beta chain) came from a study of OX40 agonist ivuxolimab in advanced cancers. Generated by immunoSEQ multiplex PCR, the TCRdb table keeps only in-frame clones and is missing some. The sample comprises about 53,000 clones, 79% of which are singletons, and approximately 1.2% rests with the top ten. The CDR3 sequence is 15 residues long. Germline V gives CDR1 MDHEN, CDR2 SYDVKM. Trimming cost V 6 bases and J 4 bases; bases outside gene matches: 9. Sequencing used CD4+ or CD8+ T cells sorted from blood, obtained in a trial of the OX40 agonist ivuxolimab. The TCR originated in an adult with an advanced solid tumor such as melanoma, head and neck, liver or kidney cancer. The V and J genes are TRBV28 and TRBJ1-2; 9 bases are a match to TRBD1. The chain's CDR3 is CASRSQQGAGYGYTF. The CDR3 DNA is TGTGCCAGCAGGTCGCAACAGGGGGCCGGCTATGGCTACACCTTC.